This T cell receptor beta chain originates from a study of T cells in Graves' hyperthyroidism and ophthalmopathy (dated by TCRdb to about 2019). Notes on the research overall: Peripheral blood was sampled at the time of initial diagnosis, prior to any treatment. In addition, the study compared T-cell repertoires in thyroid tissue and in blood from five or six Graves' hyperthyroidism patients. An independent validation cohort of around 20 hyperthyroidism patients and 15 or so patients who later progressed to ophthalmopathy tested prospective prediction of ophthalmopathy. According to the paper, TCR Vbeta CDR3 sequencing was carried out on 135 peripheral blood samples, which came from under 50 ophthalmopathy, under 80 hyperthyroidism and about 17 progressor patients. After blood sampling, hyperthyroidism patients were treated with methimazole at a starting dose of 30 mg daily, and ophthalmopathy patients were treated with high-dose intravenous methylprednisolone. A discovery cohort of about 96 patients, about 43 with Graves' ophthalmopathy and about 60 with stable Graves' hyperthyroidism, was used to find distinguishing TCR V-J signatures. The approximately 100 discovery patients were divided at random into training and test sets in a 7:3 ratio. Study-level results and caveats: Most expanded thyroid clonotypes (frequency above 0.001) were also detected in blood, suggesting blood repertoires may reflect thyroid immune responses. In validation, the model predicted progression to ophthalmopathy with roughly 70% sensitivity and less than 80% specificity, a median of 6.5 months before onset. A 13 V-J signature model separated ophthalmopathy from stable hyperthyroidism, with about 88% sensitivity and roughly 82% specificity in cross-validation and 80%/75% in testing. Sample size was not statistically predetermined, and blinding of investigators to group allocation was not performed.

The TCR beta CDR3 regions were amplified from the RNA transcripts. The TCR CDR3 was subjected to a first round of RT-PCR using the HTBI primer set and the Qiagen OneStep RT-PCR kit. Libraries were constructed in a second round of multiplex PCR, after which size selection and purification were carried out. The libraries were sequenced on an Illumina HiSeq2000 using paired-end 100 bp reads. In the authors' own workflow: SOAPnuke was used to process the raw data, removing reads that contained adapters or uncalled bases, had a mean Phred below 15, or lacked an exact match to the constant primer or identifier. High-quality paired reads were merged with COPE v1.2.5, and unique nucleotide sequences were defined as clonotypes. Clonotypes were aligned to IMGT TRBV, TRBD and TRBJ reference segments using MiTCR v1.1. Analysis was restricted to V-J combinations with a frequency above 0.0001, which covered 98% to 99.2% of repertoires. The TCS score was defined as F50 (clonal expansion) divided by E x V (chaos), with BLOSUM62-based TCRdist calculated between CDR3 peptides within each V-J. Welch's t-statistics and random forest reduced approximately 520 V-J features to roughly 13, which were used in a naive Bayes classifier (R e1071). The Morisita-Horn index was used to measure how similar the thyroid and blood repertoires were. TCRdb reran the public reads through fastp at Q25 and MiXCR, keeping productive beta chains. Entries that share a CDR3 protein sequence are merged under the most common genes and DNA. The V and J calls come from TCRdb's annotation, not from the publication. The sample table contains under 130,000 distinct CDR3 sequences; only one count was recorded for about 50% of them. The top ten clones comprise approximately 25% of the sample.

In the case of this clonotype: Its target antigen remains unknown. There are no base qualities to consult, and no much larger clone falls within one base.

In the germline V gene, CDR1 corresponds to SGHAT and CDR2 to FQNNGV. The CDR3 sequence holds 15 residues, the cysteine and phenylalanine included. The entry retains the CDR3 DNA only, 45 bases that are in frame from base 1. Unmatched junction bases come to 4, with V trimmed by 1 base and J by 7 bases. A patient counted as having stable Graves' hyperthyroidism if no progression to ophthalmopathy occurred over 18 months of follow-up. The hyperthyroidism patients were between 18 and 65 years old and newly diagnosed, with a disease duration of less than 2 months. Any patient with an uncontrolled infection, another autoimmune disease, pregnancy or lactation was excluded. Diagnoses were established on the basis of clinical symptoms, serum thyroxine and TRAb, thyroid ultrasound, and orbital computed tomography. PBMCs were separated from under 11 ml of fresh peripheral blood using Ficoll-Paque density gradient centrifugation. Total RNA was extracted with Trizol reagent, and quality was checked on an Agilent 2100 Bioanalyzer.

Sequencing used blood. The chain uses TRBV11-2 and TRBJ1-6; the junction holds 7 bases that match TRBD1. The clonotype originates from a man aged 35-49 years with Graves' hyperthyroidism. The sequence in DNA is TGTGCCAGCAGCTTAGTGGGGACAGCCAATTCACCCCTCCACTTT. The translation is CASSLVGTANSPLHF.